This TCR beta chain originates from a study of identical twins. MiXCR, run by TCRdb on the 5' RACE reads, gives a single entry per CDR3 protein. The repertoire holds some 500,000 distinct CDR3 sequences, with less than 25% as singletons. On this clonotype: This may be a read error, as it is one base from a much larger clone.

Trimming took 5 bases from V and 6 from J, leaving 20 bases between them. The CDR3 consists of 15 residues. Looked up from germline, CDR1 is ENHRY and CDR2 is SYGVKD. These data were also reused for a study on T cells expressing NK-cell markers.

The V gene is TRBV10-3, the J gene TRBJ2-7, with D perhaps TRBD1 (5 bases). The specimen was CD4+ T cells sorted from blood. The origin of this receptor is a woman aged 18-29 years in good health. The CDR3 sequence: CAISTPDIGESEQYF. Here the CDR3 DNA reads TGTGCCATCAGTACCCCGGACATAGGTGAGAGCGAGCAGTACTTC.